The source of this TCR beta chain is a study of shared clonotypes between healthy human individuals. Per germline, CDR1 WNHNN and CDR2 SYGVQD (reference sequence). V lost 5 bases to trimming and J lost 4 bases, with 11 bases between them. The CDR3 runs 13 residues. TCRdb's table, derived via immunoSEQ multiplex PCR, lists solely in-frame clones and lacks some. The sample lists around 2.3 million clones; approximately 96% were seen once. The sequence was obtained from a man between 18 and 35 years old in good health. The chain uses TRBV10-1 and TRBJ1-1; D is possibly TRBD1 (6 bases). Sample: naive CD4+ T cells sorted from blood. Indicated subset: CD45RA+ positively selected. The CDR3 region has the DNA TGCGCCAGCAGTACAGGGATGGGCACTGAAGCTTTCTTT. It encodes CASSTGMGTEAFF.